The T cell receptor beta chain described here comes from a study of blood T cell repertoires in COVID-19. Study in general: Collection of acute and convalescent COVID-19 samples took place in the United States, Italy and Spain. From T cells, B-cell-depleted T cells, or PBMCs came the material, which was cDNA or gDNA.

In the original workflow: How many nucleated cells were present was estimated from reference gene primer amplification. TCRdb's copy holds only in-frame clones and misses some; the assay was immunoSEQ multiplex PCR. Clone size and V and J calls were adopted from that table, with D and trimming inferred from the DNA. The table lists roughly 380,000 clones, 89% of them singletons. The CDR3 loop spans 16 amino acids. V shed 5 bases, J shed 3 bases, and the junction held 11 bases outside the gene matches. The germline gives CDR1 MDHEN, CDR2 SYDVKM. Patients of the Seattle cohort, enrolled during active infection, were followed longitudinally.

The chain joins TRBV28 to TRBJ2-3; 7 bases are shared with TRBD1. Sample: peripheral blood. The origin of this receptor is a woman aged 55-69 years with COVID-19, enrolled during active disease. This chain's CDR3 is CASSLPGGQLTDTQYF. For the CDR3, the DNA is TGTGCCAGCAGTCTCCCAGGGGGTCAACTTACAGATACGCAGTATTTT.